Listed below are T cell receptor beta chains from one sample, sequenced in a study of Ad26.COV2.S vaccination and SARS-CoV-2 variants. TCRdb keeps only in-frame clones here, not all; method: immunoSEQ multiplex PCR. The table includes about 180,000 clones, around 85% detected once. The sequencing used peripheral blood, collected after recovery from COVID-19. These receptors originate from a human donor who had recovered from COVID-19. Both conserved end residues are part of each CDR3. The D gene is left open where the match is weak. Clone size is not always given. Where it is, it says once, few, many or a class for expanded clones.

CDR3aa	CDR3nt	j_gene	abundance	d_gene	v_gene
CASSFDGAYEQYF	TGTGCCAGCAGTTTCGACGGTGCCTACGAGCAGTACTTC	TRBJ2-7	.	.	TRBV6-5
CASSKALYSCNQPQHF	.	TRBJ1-5	.	.	TRBV21-1
CASGERTASYEQYF	TGTGCCAGCGGGGAAAGGACAGCGTCCTACGAGCAGTACTTC	TRBJ2-7	.	.	TRBV6-5
CASSLPGHLKDTQYF	TGTGCCAGCAGCCTTCCGGGACACCTTAAAGATACGCAGTATTTT	TRBJ2-3	once	.	TRBV7-9
CASSRGVEETQYF	TGTGCCAGTAGTAGGGGAGTCGAAGAGACCCAGTACTTC	TRBJ2-5	.	.	TRBV19
CASSRYQQDEQFF	TGTGCCAGCAGCCGTTACCAACAGGACGAGCAGTTCTTC	TRBJ2-1	.	.	TRBV11-3
CASSILAGGSGETQYF	TGCGCCAGCAGTATCCTAGCGGGAGGTTCCGGAGAGACCCAGTACTTC	TRBJ2-5	.	TRBD2	TRBV5-1
CASSPTGRLNQPQHF	TGTGCCAGTAGTCCGACGGGACGGCTCAATCAGCCCCAGCATTTT	TRBJ1-5	.	.	TRBV19
CASSHSYRETQYF	TGTGCCAGCAGCCACTCGTATCGGGAGACCCAGTACTTC	TRBJ2-5	.	.	TRBV14
CASSGTSGSRGEQYF	TGTGCCAGCAGCGGGACTAGCGGGAGTCGGGGCGAGCAGTACTTC	TRBJ2-7	.	TRBD2	TRBV7-9
CASSSANSNQPQHF	TGTGCCAGCAGCTCCGCGAATAGCAATCAGCCCCAGCATTTT	TRBJ1-5	.	.	TRBV7-9
CASSQNYGQPQHF	TGTGCCAGCAGCCAAAACTATGGGCAGCCCCAGCATTTT	TRBJ1-5	.	.	TRBV11-2
CASSYSWGASYEQYF	TGTGCCAGCAGTTACTCGTGGGGCGCGAGCTACGAGCAGTACTTC	TRBJ2-7	.	.	TRBV6-5
CASSPGLAGGSTGELFF	TGTGCCAGCAGCCCGGGACTAGCGGGAGGATCCACCGGGGAGCTGTTTTTT	TRBJ2-2	.	TRBD2	TRBV11-2
CASSELGGRHFYNEQFF	TGTGCCAGCAGTGAATTGGGCGGGAGGCACTTCTACAATGAGCAGTTCTTC	TRBJ2-1	few	TRBD2	TRBV6-1
CASSALGGGRFDEKLFF	TGTGCCAGCAGTGCCCTAGGGGGGGGACGATTCGATGAAAAACTGTTTTTT	TRBJ1-4	.	.	TRBV2
CASSQFVGGDTQYF	TGCGCCAGCAGCCAATTTGTCGGGGGGGATACGCAGTATTTT	TRBJ2-3	.	TRBD2	TRBV4-1